A single sample gave rise to the 28 T cell receptor beta chains below, sequenced in a study of siplizumab effects on memory and regulatory T cells. Only in-frame clones appear in the TCRdb table, and some are missing; sequencing was by immunoSEQ multiplex PCR. The table records more than 85,000 clones, just under 90% of them present only once. What was sequenced was CD4+ T cells sorted from blood. The receptors originated from a human donor in good health.

This chain connects TRBV4-2 to TRBJ2-2; the match to TRBD2 covers 11 bases. Germline CDR1 is LGHNA and CDR2 is YNFKEQ. This CDR3 has 20 residues. J gave up 0 bases and V 6 bases, and 15 bases lay outside the gene matches. In nucleotides, the CDR3 is TGTGCCAGCAGAAAAGGGCTAGCGGGAGGCTTATCCGCGAACACCGGGGAGCTGTTTTTT. Translation: CASRKGLAGGLSANTGELFF.

The V call is TRBV7-2, the J call TRBJ2-3; tentatively, D is TRBD1 (7 bases). CDR1 and CDR2 from the germline V gene are SGHTA and FQGNSA. Trimming cost V 5 bases and J 1 base, with 13 bases left between them. The CDR3 is made up of 15 amino acids. This CDR3 reads CASSPGGWGTDTQYF. In nucleotides, the CDR3 is TGTGCCAGCAGCCCAGGGGGGTGGGGCACAGATACGCAGTATTTT.

The chain links TRBV15 to TRBJ1-2, with a possible D match to TRBD1 (5 bases). CDR3 length equals 14 residues. Trimming removed 0 bases at V and 4 bases at J, with 9 bases between. Per the germline V gene, CDR1 is LNHNV and CDR2 is YYDKDF (reference sequence). The CDR3 sequence is CATSRDRGIYGYTF. CDR3 DNA: TGTGCCACCAGCAGAGATCGGGGGATCTATGGCTACACCTTC.

The rearrangement uses TRBV2 and TRBJ2-3; 15 positions agree with TRBD2. The V segment lost 9 bases and the J segment 5 bases; nucleotides outside the gene matches: 3. CDR3 length: 14 residues. Germline V gene lookup returns CDR1 SNHLY and CDR2 FYNNEI. CDR3 in amino acids: CASGLAGGIDTQYF. CDR3 DNA sequence: TGTGCCAGTGGACTAGCGGGAGGGATAGATACGCAGTATTTT. Full variable domain (remainder filled in from reference TRBV2 and TRBJ2-3): EPEVTQTPSHQVTQMGQEVILRCVPISNHLYFYWYRQILGQKVEFLVSFYNNEISEKSEIFDDQFSVERPDGSNFTLKIRSTKLEDSAMYFCASGLAGGIDTQYFGPGTRLTVL.

The chain employs TRBV6-1 and TRBJ2-2; 8 nucleotides align to TRBD1. The CDR3 is made up of 14 amino acids. CDR1 is MNHNS and CDR2 is SASEGT in the germline V gene. Losses at the gene ends were 6 bases for V and 7 bases for J; bases not matched to a gene: 7. The CDR3 DNA reads TGTGCCAGCAGAGACAGGGGATTAGACGGGGAGCTGTTTTTT. The encoded protein is CASRDRGLDGELFF.

This clone was recorded only once. The rearrangement joins TRBV19 to TRBJ2-7, with D maybe TRBD1 (6 bases). Between the trimmed V and J ends, which lost 5 bases and 0 bases, there was a span of 20 bases. This CDR3 is built from 17 residues. The germline V gene has CDR1 LNHDA and CDR2 SQIVND (reference sequence). The CDR3 region has the DNA TGTGCCAGTAGTGACCGACCGGGACATGGAAGCTCCTACGAGCAGTACTTC. Residues: CASSDRPGHGSSYEQYF. The whole variable domain, filled in from reference TRBV19 and TRBJ2-7, reads DGGITQSPKYLFRKEGQNVTLSCEQNLNHDAMYWYRQDPGQGLRLIYYSQIVNDFQKGDIAEGYSVSREKKESFPLTVTSAQKNPTAFYLCASSDRPGHGSSYEQYFGPGTRLTVT.

The chain is built from TRBV15 and TRBJ1-3, with 8 bases matching TRBD1. V was pared by 8 bases and J by 4 bases, with 10 bases of the junction left unmatched. Germline V gives CDR1 LNHNV, CDR2 YYDKDF (reference sequence). The CDR3 sequence is 15 residues long. This chain's CDR3 is CATRAGTGAGNTIYF. The CDR3 DNA reads TGTGCCACCCGGGCCGGGACAGGAGCCGGAAACACCATATATTTT.

The gene calls are TRBV7-2 and TRBJ2-2; either TRBD1 or TRBD2 may supply D (5 bases each). There are 15 residues in the CDR3. Germline CDR1 is SGHTA and CDR2 is FQGNSA. V was clipped by 6 bases and J by 5 bases, with 16 bases between them. The CDR3 DNA reads TGTGCCAGCAGTCCGGGACCGACGCGAACCGGGGAGCTGTTTTTT. It yields the protein CASSPGPTRTGELFF.

The chain joins TRBV28 to TRBJ1-2; D is perhaps TRBD1 (5 bases). Germline V CDR1 and CDR2: MDHEN, SYDVKM. The CDR3 length is 17 residues. V dropped 6 bases and J dropped 4 bases, with 24 bases sitting between them. The CDR3 sequence is CASSQAGLIRRSYGYTF. The CDR3 nucleotides are TGTGCCAGCAGCCAAGCGGGGCTAATACGCCGTAGCTATGGCTACACCTTC.

The V gene is TRBV5-6, the J gene TRBJ2-2, with 7 nucleotides matching TRBD1. The CDR3 has 15 residues. Trimming removed 2 bases from V and 0 bases from J; junction bases left unmatched: 1. Germline lookup yields CDR1 SGHDT and CDR2 YYEEEE. The CDR3 here is CASSLQGPNTGELFF. DNA of the CDR3: TGTGCCAGCAGCTTACAGGGGCCGAACACCGGGGAGCTGTTTTTT.

The rearrangement joins TRBV5-4 to TRBJ2-7; D not resolved. There are 13 residues in the CDR3. Between the trimmed V and J ends, which lost 3 bases and 2 bases, there was a span of 9 bases. Germline CDR1 is SGHNT and CDR2 is YYREEE (reference sequence). CDR3 loop: CASSSGFPYEQYF. The CDR3 DNA is TGTGCCAGCAGCTCCGGGTTCCCCTACGAGCAGTACTTC.

The chain links TRBV28 to TRBJ2-7, with D hard to call. V was shortened by 4 bases and J by 7 bases, with 8 bases between the two germline ends. The CDR3 sequence is 11 residues long. CDR1 is MDHEN and CDR2 is SYDVKM in the germline V gene. The chain's CDR3 is CASSSQWEQYF. The CDR3 DNA sequence: TGTGCCAGCAGTTCCCAGTGGGAGCAGTACTTC.

The chain combines TRBV27 with TRBJ1-5, with 9 bases identical to TRBD1. Germline loops: CDR1 MNHEY, CDR2 SMNVEV (reference sequence). Trimming at V came to 5 bases and at J to 7 bases, leaving 6 bases not matched to a gene. This CDR3 has 14 amino acids. CDR3 nucleotides: TGTGCCAGCAGTAAAGGGACAGGGCCCCAGCCCCAGCATTTT. Residues: CASSKGTGPQPQHF.

The rearrangement uses TRBV5-5 and TRBJ2-5; D unresolved. This CDR3 is built from 13 residues. Trimming shortened V by 0 bases and J by 4 bases, and 7 bases separated the two germline ends. Per the germline V gene, CDR1 is SGHKS and CDR2 is YYEKEE (reference sequence). CDR3 loop: CASSLGRLETQYF. For the CDR3, the DNA is TGTGCCAGCAGCTTGGGTAGATTAGAGACCCAGTACTTC.

The genes are TRBV12-5 and TRBJ2-4; possibly TRBD2 for D (6 bases). The CDR3 length is 15 residues. The germline CDR1 and CDR2 sequences are LGHNT and FRNRAP. V was pared by 4 bases and J by 1 base, with 11 bases between. The CDR3 sequence is CASGSPRGAKNIQYF. CDR3 DNA sequence: TGTGCTAGTGGTTCCCCCCGGGGGGCCAAAAACATTCAGTACTTC.

Remarks on this clone: The junction shows a germline mismatch at one end, possibly a read error. The chain recombines TRBV5-4 with TRBJ1-5; D remains unclear. Germline V gene data show CDR1 as SGHNT and CDR2 as YYREEE (reference sequence). This CDR3 contains 15 residues. The CDR3 nucleotides read TGCGCCAGCAGCCAAGATGCGACAAATCATCAGCCCCAGCATTTT. Protein sequence: CASSQDATNHQPQHF.

The chain recombines TRBV7-2 with TRBJ2-1; 9 bases match TRBD2. This CDR3 comprises 19 residues. Trimming took 2 bases from V and 7 from J; bases not matched to a gene: 18. Per germline, CDR1 SGHTA and CDR2 FQGNSA. The chain's CDR3 is CASSLPPGANSGSRNEQFF. CDR3 DNA: TGTGCCAGCAGCTTACCTCCAGGGGCTAATAGCGGGAGTAGAAATGAGCAGTTCTTC. Full variable domain (outside the CDR3, taken from reference TRBV7-2 and TRBJ2-1): GAGVSQSPSNKVTEKGKDVELRCDPISGHTALYWYRQSLGQGLEFLIYFQGNSAPDKSGLPSDRFSAERTGGSVSTLTIQRTQQEDSAVYLCASSLPPGANSGSRNEQFFGPGTRLTVL.

Remarks on this clone: This specimen includes other DNA sequences encoding the same CDR3. The rearrangement uses TRBV28 and TRBJ2-6; unclear D gene. This CDR3 region has 15 residues. The V and J ends lost 6 bases and 0 bases respectively, with 9 bases between them. Germline-derived CDR1 and CDR2 are MDHEN and SYDVKM. The CDR3 bases are TGTGCCAGCAGCCGGCTGAGCTCTGGGGCCAACGTCCTGACTTTC. Its translation: CASSRLSSGANVLTF.

This clone was detected only a few times. This chain links TRBV27 with TRBJ2-6, with unresolved D. The CDR3 is 13 amino acids. V lost 6 bases to trimming and J lost 1 base, with 4 bases between them. In germline, CDR1 is MNHEY, CDR2 SMNVEV (reference sequence). CDR3 loop: CASRSSGANVLTF. The CDR3 DNA follows: TGTGCCAGCAGGTCTTCTGGGGCCAACGTCCTGACTTTC.

V gene TRBV6-5 combines with J gene TRBJ2-1; a possible D gene is TRBD2 (5 bases). The CDR3 has 12 amino acids. Germline CDR1 is MNHEY and CDR2 is SVGAGI. Between the trimmed V and J ends, which lost 6 bases and 8 bases, there was a span of 11 bases. CDR3 region: CASSRGLDEQFF. Written as DNA, the CDR3 is TGTGCCAGCAGCCGAGGACTGGATGAGCAGTTCTTC.

V is TRBV5-5 and J is TRBJ2-1; 10 nucleotides align to TRBD2. V was pared by 4 bases and J by 5 bases, with 9 bases of the junction left unmatched. The CDR3 is made up of 16 amino acids. CDR1 SGHKS and CDR2 YYEKEE come from the germline V gene (reference sequence). The CDR3 DNA reads TGTGCCAGCAGCCCCCGAACTAGCGGGACTAACAATGAGCAGTTCTTC. This encodes CASSPRTSGTNNEQFF.

The chain has TRBV5-4 and TRBJ1-2; D is possibly TRBD1 (5 bases). Trimming took 5 bases from V and 3 from J, leaving 17 bases between them. This CDR3 is 15 amino acids long. Germline V CDR1 and CDR2: SGHNT, YYREEE (reference sequence). The CDR3 spells CASRLMGRVDYGYTF. Here the CDR3 DNA reads TGTGCCAGCAGACTAATGGGCAGGGTGGACTATGGCTACACCTTC.

This chain connects TRBV30 to TRBJ1-1; D is perhaps TRBD1 (6 bases). The V gene lost 2 bases and the J gene lost 10 bases, with 26 bases spanning the gap. Looked up from germline, CDR1 is GTSNPN and CDR2 is SVGIG (reference sequence). The CDR3 runs 16 residues. CDR3 in amino acids: CAWSPTITQGIGRAFF. CDR3 DNA: TGTGCCTGGAGTCCCACGATTACACAGGGAATCGGCAGAGCTTTCTTT.

This sequence joins TRBV11-3 and TRBJ2-7; 10 bases are shared with TRBD1. V was clipped by 1 base and J by 3 bases; unmatched bases: 3. This CDR3 contains 15 residues. Germline V gene lookup returns CDR1 SGHNT and CDR2 YENEEA. The CDR3 loop reads CASSLVGQGVYEQYF. The DNA for the CDR3 is TGTGCCAGCAGCTTAGTAGGACAGGGGGTCTACGAGCAGTACTTC.

The gene calls are TRBV6-6 and TRBJ2-7; 8 bases align to TRBD2. This CDR3 region has 13 residues. J lost 2 bases, V lost 8 bases, and 5 bases had no gene match. CDR1 and CDR2 from the germline V gene are MNHNY and SVGAGI (reference sequence). The CDR3 DNA sequence: TGTGCCAGCGAGCGGGAGTCCCCCTACGAGCAGTACTTC. Amino acids: CASERESPYEQYF.

This clone was picked up one time. This chain uses TRBV29-1 with TRBJ1-1; no firm D call. The CDR3 extends over 11 amino acids. Trimming took off 4 bases at V and 4 bases at J, with 7 bases between the two ends. Germline CDR1 and CDR2: SQVTM and ANQGSEA. The CDR3 spells CSVVSVTEAFF. CDR3 DNA sequence: TGCAGCGTTGTATCGGTCACTGAAGCTTTCTTT.

This chain uses TRBV18 with TRBJ2-1; no clear D. The germline CDR1 and CDR2 sequences are KGHSH and LQKENI. V shed 3 bases and J shed 6 bases, with 15 bases lying between them. This CDR3 region has 15 residues. The CDR3 sequence is CASSPLGAEANEQFF. For the CDR3, the DNA is TGTGCCAGCTCACCGTTGGGCGCCGAGGCCAATGAGCAGTTCTTC.

This chain uses TRBV27 with TRBJ1-2; D may be TRBD1 (6 bases). The V gene's germline CDR1 is MNHEY and CDR2 SMNVEV (reference sequence). Trimming took off 6 bases at V and 3 bases at J, with 14 bases between the two ends. This CDR3 is built from 14 residues. CDR3 amino acids: CASRPLGAYYGYTF. The CDR3 nucleotides read TGTGCCAGCAGACCTTTGGGGGCGTACTATGGCTACACCTTC.